Listed below are T cell receptor beta chains from one sample, sequenced in a study of breast tumors, draining lymph nodes, adjacent tissues. TCRdb ran MiXCR on the multiplex PCR reads and lists one entry per CDR3 protein. Among 200,000 to 300,000 distinct CDR3 sequences listed, 30% were seen once. Input material: axillary lymph node tissue. These receptors were collected from a female donor with breast cancer. Some clones in this sample may be carry-over from other donors' samples. Both conserved end residues are part of each CDR3. D genes are given only for firm matches. A row's size may be missing; if present it is once, few, many or a size class.

d_call	v_call	clone_size	j_call	cdr3_aa	cdr3_nt
TRBD2	TRBV9	many	TRBJ2-3	CASSPIAGAGDTQYF	TGTGCCAGCAGCCCCATAGCGGGAGCTGGAGATACGCAGTATTTT
NA	TRBV2	NA	TRBJ2-6	CARRAPETGANVLTF	TGTGCCAGAAGGGCGCCCGAGACAGGGGCCAACGTCCTGACTTTC
NA	TRBV7-9	many	TRBJ2-5	CASSQDLYQETQYF	TGTGCCAGCAGCCAAGACTTGTACCAAGAGACCCAGTACTTC
NA	TRBV11-2	NA	TRBJ1-1	CASSFGRGEAFF	TGTGCCAGCAGCTTCGGAAGGGGTGAAGCTTTCTTT
NA	TRBV28	few	TRBJ1-3	CASSLTVSLWNTIYF	TGTGCCAGCAGTTTGACAGTTTCCCTTTGGAACACCATATATTTT
TRBD2	TRBV20-1	NA	TRBJ2-2	CSARRLAGAGELFF	TGCAGTGCTCGCCGACTAGCGGGAGCCGGGGAGCTGTTTTTT
NA	TRBV25-1	NA	TRBJ1-3	CASSRSNQGTGNTIYF	TGTGCCAGCTCACGCTCGAATCAGGGAACTGGAAACACCATATATTTT
NA	TRBV5-8	NA	TRBJ2-4	CASSLGQTKNIQYF	TGTGCCAGCAGCTTGGGACAGACCAAAAACATTCAGTACTTC
TRBD2	TRBV25-1	NA	TRBJ2-2	CAGLDTGELFF	TGTGCCGGACTAGACACCGGGGAGCTGTTTTTT
NA	TRBV6-2/TRBV6-3	many	TRBJ2-5	CASSYGVETQYF	TGTGCCAGCAGTTACGGGGTGGAGACCCAGTACTTC
NA	TRBV12-3/TRBV12-4	NA	TRBJ1-2	CASSSVAANYGYTF	TGTGCCAGCAGTTCGGTGGCTGCTAACTATGGCTACACCTTC
TRBD2	TRBV7-6	many	TRBJ2-1	CASSLGTTGNEQFF	TGTGCCAGCAGCTTGGGGACTACCGGGAATGAGCAGTTCTTC
NA	TRBV28	many	TRBJ2-5	CASRTSLETQYF	TGTGCCAGCAGGACAAGCTTAGAGACCCAGTACTTC
TRBD1	TRBV7-2	many	TRBJ1-3	CASSLGTVSGNTIYF	TGTGCCAGCAGCTTGGGGACAGTCTCTGGAAACACCATATATTTT
NA	TRBV6-2/TRBV6-3	many	TRBJ1-3	CASSYSGGSGNTIYF	TGTGCCAGCAGTTACTCGGGGGGCTCTGGAAACACCATATATTTT
NA	TRBV19	many	TRBJ2-1	CASSIGSDGVDEQFF	TGTGCCAGTAGTATTGGGTCAGACGGAGTCGATGAGCAGTTCTTC
NA	TRBV6-5	few	TRBJ2-1	CASSYSKGDSYNEQFF	TGTGCCAGCAGTTACTCGAAGGGGGACTCCTACAATGAGCAGTTCTTC
NA	TRBV6-4	many	TRBJ2-6	CASSEDTGANVLTF	TGTGCCAGCAGTGAAGATACTGGGGCCAACGTCCTGACTTTC
NA	TRBV11-2	many	TRBJ1-4	CASSLRRDIATNEKLFF	TGTGCCAGCAGCCTCCGCCGTGACATCGCAACTAATGAAAAACTGTTTTTT
TRBD1	TRBV29-1	NA	TRBJ1-4	CSGDRVDNEKLFF	TGCAGCGGGGACAGGGTCGACAATGAAAAACTGTTTTTT
TRBD1	TRBV5-6	many	TRBJ1-5	CASSLGTGEVNQPQHF	TGTGCCAGCAGCTTGGGGACAGGGGAGGTCAATCAGCCCCAGCATTTT
TRBD2	TRBV29-1	many	TRBJ2-2	CSVAQGGAGELFF	TGCAGCGTTGCCCAGGGAGGGGCCGGGGAGCTGTTTTTT